Shown below are 25 T cell receptor beta chains from a single sample sequenced in a study of response to subunit inactivated influenza vaccine. Each CDR3 protein is one row after TCRdb ran MiXCR on the RT-PCR reads. The sample holds fewer than 700,000 distinct CDR3 sequences, roughly 13% seen once. The sequences come from PBMCs from blood, collected more than 35 days after vaccination. Receptors were obtained from a middle-aged man who received an inactivated influenza vaccine.

Worth noting for this clonotype: A read error may produce the germline difference seen at one junction end. J is TRBJ2-5 and V is TRBV11-2; D gene ambiguous. This CDR3 has 12 amino acids. Per the germline V gene, CDR1 is SGHAT and CDR2 is FQNNGV. Written as DNA, the CDR3 is TGTGCCAGCAGCTTAGATTATGCCGTGCCAAACTTC. It codes for CASSLDYAVPNF.

J is TRBJ2-1 and V is TRBV7-2; unclear D gene. The CDR3 length is 14 residues. Between the trimmed V and J ends, which lost 4 bases and 11 bases, there was a span of 18 bases. Germline CDR1 SGHTA, CDR2 FQGNSA. The DNA for the CDR3 is TGTGCCAGCAGCTCGGGCCCGATAGAGTCGAAGCAGTTCTTC. This encodes CASSSGPIESKQFF.

The V gene is TRBV3-1, the J gene TRBJ1-1; the D gene is possibly TRBD1 (5 bases). V was shortened by 0 bases and J by 0 bases, with 11 bases between the two germline ends. Germline V gene lookup returns CDR1 LGHDT and CDR2 YNNKEL (reference sequence). This CDR3 comprises 16 residues. The DNA for the CDR3 is TGTGCCAGCAGCCAAGAAGGCCGGGGGGTGAACACTGAAGCTTTCTTT. Its protein is CASSQEGRGVNTEAFF.

V is TRBV2 and J is TRBJ2-3; D is uncertain. CDR1 SNHLY and CDR2 FYNNEI come from the germline V gene. The V gene lost 5 bases and the J gene lost 2 bases, with 23 bases spanning the gap. The CDR3 runs to 18 residues. This CDR3 reads CASSLDVLGTNPTDTQYF. For the CDR3, the DNA is TGTGCCAGCAGTTTAGATGTGTTGGGTACGAACCCCACAGATACGCAGTATTTT. The variable domain in full, with the rest retrieved from reference TRBV2 and TRBJ2-3, is EPEVTQTPSHQVTQMGQEVILRCVPISNHLYFYWYRQILGQKVEFLVSFYNNEISEKSEIFDDQFSVERPDGSNFTLKIRSTKLEDSAMYFCASSLDVLGTNPTDTQYFGPGTRLTVL.

This clonotype was counted at least ten times. The J gene is TRBJ1-1, the V gene TRBV20-1; TRBD1 is a possible D gene (5 bases). The germline V gene encodes CDR1 DFQATT and CDR2 SNEGSKA (reference sequence). This CDR3 is built from 14 residues. V lost 0 bases to trimming and J lost 6 bases, with 14 bases between them. The CDR3 region is CSARDQGSWAEAFF. CDR3 coding DNA: TGCAGTGCTAGAGATCAGGGCAGTTGGGCTGAAGCTTTCTTT.

This clonotype was detected only a few times. This rearrangement joins TRBV6-5 to TRBJ1-1; D gene ambiguous. V was pared by 0 bases and J by 3 bases, with 14 bases between. Germline loops: CDR1 MNHEY, CDR2 SVGAGI. The CDR3 covers 16 residues. CDR3 sequence: CASSYSTNSQYTEAFF. The CDR3 DNA reads TGTGCCAGCAGTTACTCGACAAACAGCCAGTACACTGAAGCTTTCTTT.

The chain combines TRBV29-1 with TRBJ2-5, with D unclear. V lost 3 bases to trimming and J lost 4 bases, with 12 bases between them. There are 13 residues in the CDR3. Germline V CDR1 and CDR2: SQVTM, ANQGSEA. The CDR3: CSVDLGEIETQYF. For the CDR3, the DNA is TGCAGCGTTGATTTGGGTGAGATAGAGACCCAGTACTTC.

V usage is TRBV10-3 and J usage is TRBJ2-7; tentative D call: TRBD1 (6 bases). Germline V gives CDR1 ENHRY, CDR2 SYGVKD. Trimming shortened V by 2 bases and J by 1 base, and 18 bases separated the two germline ends. CDR3 length: 17 residues. The CDR3 DNA follows: TGTGCCATCAGTGAGCCAACCCGGGACACTTCATCCTACGAGCAGTACTTC. This gives the protein CAISEPTRDTSSYEQYF.

The rearrangement links TRBV9 to TRBJ2-1; D might be TRBD2 (8 bases). V was pared by 0 bases and J by 6 bases, with 19 bases between. The germline gives CDR1 SGDLS, CDR2 YYNGEE. The CDR3 has 17 amino acids. CDR3 loop: CASSVGPLAAGGNEQFF. CDR3 coding DNA: TGTGCCAGCAGCGTAGGCCCACTAGCGGCAGGGGGCAATGAGCAGTTCTTC.

This clonotype was counted ten times or more. The J gene is TRBJ2-1, the V gene TRBV12-3 or TRBV12-4; no firm D call. V lost 6 bases to trimming and J lost 3 bases, with 15 bases between them. This CDR3 is built from 15 residues. CDR3 protein: CASSQIFTIYNEQFF. The CDR3 DNA follows: TGTGCCAGCAGCCAGATTTTCACCATCTACAATGAGCAGTTCTTC.

In this sample, this clonotype turned up many times. The rearrangement links TRBV25-1 to TRBJ2-5; no reliable D call. The germline V gene encodes CDR1 MGHDK and CDR2 SYGVNS. CDR3 size: 13 residues. V dropped 3 bases and J dropped 1 base, with 6 bases sitting between them. CDR3 residues: CASSEWTQETQYF. CDR3 bases: TGTGCCAGCAGTGAGTGGACCCAAGAGACCCAGTACTTC.

This clonotype was counted between two and nine times. The genes are TRBV10-2 and TRBJ2-1; D is ambiguous. The CDR3 spans 14 residues. Germline V CDR1 and CDR2: WSHSY, SAAADI. Trimming shortened V by 2 bases and J by 4 bases, and 9 bases separated the two germline ends. The CDR3 region is CASSERVEYNEQFF. The CDR3 DNA is TGCGCCAGCAGTGAGAGGGTAGAGTACAATGAGCAGTTCTTC.

This clonotype was seen a few times. CDR3 residues: CSATGTGPSPLETQYF. The CDR3 region has the DNA TGCAGTGCTACCGGGACAGGACCATCTCCCCTAGAGACCCAGTACTTC. This chain uses TRBV20-1 with TRBJ2-5, with 8 nucleotides matching TRBD1. CDR3 size: 16 residues. With 4 bases clipped from V and 4 bases from J, the junction kept 14 bases outside the gene matches. Germline CDR1 reads DFQATT; CDR2 reads SNEGSKA (reference sequence).

The chain joins TRBV30 to TRBJ1-2; TRBD1 matches 8 bases. V shed 4 bases and J 8 bases; nucleotides not matched to a gene: 12. In germline, CDR1 is GTSNPN, CDR2 SVGIG (reference sequence). The CDR3 covers 14 residues. CDR3 in DNA: TGTGCCTGGACCGCCGCAGGACAGGGTGAGGGCTACACCTTC. This sequence encodes CAWTAAGQGEGYTF.

This clonotype occurred a few times. The chain has TRBV6-1 and TRBJ2-6; D is unclear. Germline CDR1 reads MNHNS; CDR2 reads SASEGT. V lost 7 bases to trimming and J lost 12 bases, with 19 bases between them. The CDR3 totals 14 residues. CDR3 coding DNA: TGTGCCAGCACCCCGACATCGCGTCTTGCCGTCCTGACTTTC. It specifies CASTPTSRLAVLTF.

The chain carries TRBV2 and TRBJ2-7, with 7 nucleotides matching TRBD1. Per germline, CDR1 SNHLY and CDR2 FYNNEI. V trimming: 6 bases; J trimming: 4 bases; junction bases outside the gene matches: 6. CDR3 length equals 13 residues. CDR3 loop: CASSVRGTYEQYF. Written as DNA, the CDR3 is TGTGCCAGCAGCGTCAGGGGGACGTACGAGCAGTACTTC. The whole variable domain, filled in from reference TRBV2 and TRBJ2-7, reads EPEVTQTPSHQVTQMGQEVILRCVPISNHLYFYWYRQILGQKVEFLVSFYNNEISEKSEIFDDQFSVERPDGSNFTLKIRSTKLEDSAMYFCASSVRGTYEQYFGPGTRLTVT.

This chain links TRBV9 with TRBJ2-3; 9 nucleotides line up with TRBD1. The CDR3 length is 15 residues. The germline V gene encodes CDR1 SGDLS and CDR2 YYNGEE. V lost 0 bases and J lost 3; bases outside the gene matches: 2. In nucleotides, the CDR3 is TGTGCCAGCAGCGTAGGGGACAGGGTTACAGATACGCAGTATTTT. Its protein is CASSVGDRVTDTQYF.

The chain couples TRBV15 to TRBJ2-7; maybe TRBD2 (5 bases). The V end lost 0 bases, the J end lost 0 bases, and 12 bases lay between the germline ends. CDR3 size: 16 residues. The germline V gene has CDR1 LNHNV and CDR2 YYDKDF (reference sequence). The CDR3 protein is CATSREYASGSYEQYF. The CDR3 region has the DNA TGTGCCACCAGCAGAGAATATGCAAGCGGCTCCTACGAGCAGTACTTC.

Remarks on this clonotype: It may be a read error: a sequence one base away is much more abundant. The chain uses TRBV3-1 and TRBJ2-7; D might be TRBD1 (5 bases). Germline V lookup: CDR1 LGHDT, CDR2 YNNKEL (reference sequence). This CDR3 contains 15 residues. The CDR3 sequence: CASTQELGAAYEQYF. CDR3 coding DNA: TGTGCCAGCACCCAAGAGCTAGGGGCCGCTTACGAGCAGTACTTC.

This clonotype was counted a few times. The J gene is TRBJ2-7, the V gene TRBV7-9; either TRBD1 or TRBD2 may supply D (6 bases each). V lost 5 bases, J lost 12 bases, and 20 bases lay in between. The CDR3 spans 13 residues. Germline-derived CDR1 and CDR2 are SEHNR and FQNEAQ (reference sequence). The CDR3 protein is CASSPRVGGHRYF. As DNA, the CDR3 is TGTGCCAGCAGCCCCCGGGTGGGGGGCCACAGGTACTTC.

DNA for the CDR3: TGTGCCAGCAGCCAAGGGGCAAGGGACGAAAAACTGTTTTTT. It yields the protein CASSQGARDEKLFF. The V and J genes are TRBV4-2 and TRBJ1-4; D possibly corresponds to TRBD1 (5 bases). The CDR3 has 14 amino acids. Trimming pared 1 base from V and 8 bases from J, leaving 11 bases between. CDR1 is LGHNA and CDR2 is YNFKEQ in the germline V gene.

V usage is TRBV4-3 and J usage is TRBJ1-5, with TRBD1 identical over 9 bases. Germline V lookup: CDR1 LGHNA, CDR2 YSLEER. CDR3 length: 18 amino acids. The V and J ends lost 1 base and 0 bases, in that order; junction bases with no gene match: 7. The CDR3 bases are TGCGCCAGCAGCCAAGGTCTTAGGACAGGGGATAGCAATCAGCCCCAGCATTTT. Translated, it gives CASSQGLRTGDSNQPQHF.

The CDR3 DNA reads as TGTGCCAGCAGTTATGGTAGTGCCAGAGGGTACGAGCAGTACTTC. Amino acid sequence: CASSYGSARGYEQYF. The chain carries TRBV6-5 and TRBJ2-7; perhaps TRBD2 as D (5 bases). The CDR3 is made up of 15 amino acids. With 3 bases removed from V and 4 bases from J, the gap between germline ends came to 16 bases. CDR1 and CDR2 (germline): MNHEY, SVGAGI.

This clonotype was counted between two and nine times. This chain links TRBV24-1 with TRBJ1-1; no definite D call. Trimming removed 3 bases at V and 0 bases at J, with 4 bases between. The CDR3 contains 13 residues. Germline V gives CDR1 KGHDR, CDR2 SFDVKD. As DNA, the CDR3 is TGTGCCACCAGTGATCATTTGAACACTGAAGCTTTCTTT. Translating gives CATSDHLNTEAFF.

The chain employs TRBV11-2 and TRBJ1-1; no firm D call. Trimming took 5 bases from V and 6 from J, leaving 10 bases between them. The CDR3 runs to 12 residues. Germline loops: CDR1 SGHAT, CDR2 FQNNGV. CDR3 nucleotide sequence: TGTGCCAGCAGCCTCCAATATTCTGAAGCTTTCTTT. Protein sequence: CASSLQYSEAFF.